Sequencing of this T cell receptor beta chain was carried out in a study of blood T cell repertoires in COVID-19. At the level of the study: The United States, Italy and Spain were the sources of the acute and convalescent COVID-19 samples. Sources were T cells, B-cell-depleted T cells, or PBMCs; the material itself was cDNA or gDNA.

Original handling: Estimation of nucleated cell counts was performed using reference gene primer amplification. The assay was immunoSEQ multiplex PCR, and TCRdb's table has in-frame clones only and misses some. The V and J calls and clone size were taken over from that table, and D and trimming were inferred from the DNA. The sample consists of roughly 130,000 clones, around three quarters of them appearing once. This clone appeared once. Per germline, CDR1 GTSNPN and CDR2 SVGIG (reference sequence). The CDR3 has 15 residues. The V gene lost 6 bases and the J gene lost 5 bases, with 17 bases spanning the gap.

V and J are TRBV30 and TRBJ1-6; D may be TRBD1 (5 bases). Sequenced input: peripheral blood. The TCR was taken from an elderly man with acute or convalescent COVID-19. The CDR3 coding sequence is TGTGCCTGCCCCGCGGGGCTGAAGAATAATTCACCCCTCCACTTT. Translating gives CACPAGLKNNSPLHF.